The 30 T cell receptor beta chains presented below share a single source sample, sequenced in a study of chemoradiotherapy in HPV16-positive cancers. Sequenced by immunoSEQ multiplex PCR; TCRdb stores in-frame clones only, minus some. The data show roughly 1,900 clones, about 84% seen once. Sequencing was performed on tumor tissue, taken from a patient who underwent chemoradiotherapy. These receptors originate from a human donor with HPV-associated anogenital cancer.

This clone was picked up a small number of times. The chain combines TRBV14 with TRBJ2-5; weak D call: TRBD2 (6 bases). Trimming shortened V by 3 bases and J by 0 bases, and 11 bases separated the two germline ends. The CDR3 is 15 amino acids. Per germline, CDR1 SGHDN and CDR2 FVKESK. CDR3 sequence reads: CASSQGLANQETQYF. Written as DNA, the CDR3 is TGTGCCAGCAGCCAGGGTCTAGCGAACCAAGAGACCCAGTACTTC.

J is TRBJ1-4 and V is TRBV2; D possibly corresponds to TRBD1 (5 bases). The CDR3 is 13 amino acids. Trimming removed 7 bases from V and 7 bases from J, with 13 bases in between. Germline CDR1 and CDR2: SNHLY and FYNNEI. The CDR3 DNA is TGTGCCAGCAACCGAGACAGAGCTGAAAAACTGTTTTTT. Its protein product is CASNRDRAEKLFF.

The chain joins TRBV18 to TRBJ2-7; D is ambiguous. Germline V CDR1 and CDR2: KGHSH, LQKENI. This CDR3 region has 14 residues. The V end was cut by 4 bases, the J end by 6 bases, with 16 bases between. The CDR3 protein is CASSLESTFSEQYF. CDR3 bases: TGTGCCAGCTCACTAGAAAGTACGTTTAGCGAGCAGTACTTC.

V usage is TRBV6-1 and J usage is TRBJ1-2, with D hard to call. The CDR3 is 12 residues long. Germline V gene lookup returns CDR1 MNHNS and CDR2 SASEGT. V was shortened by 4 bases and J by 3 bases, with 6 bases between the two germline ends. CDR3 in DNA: TGTGCCAGCAGTGGGGCTTACTATGGCTACACCTTC. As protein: CASSGAYYGYTF.

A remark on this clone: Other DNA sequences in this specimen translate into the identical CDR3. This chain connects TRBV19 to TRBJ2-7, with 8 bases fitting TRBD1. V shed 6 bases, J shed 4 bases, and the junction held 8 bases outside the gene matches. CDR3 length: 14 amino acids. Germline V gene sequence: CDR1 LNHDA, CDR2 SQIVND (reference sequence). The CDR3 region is CASSHRDRLYEQYF. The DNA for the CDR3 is TGTGCCAGTAGCCACCGGGACAGGCTGTACGAGCAGTACTTC. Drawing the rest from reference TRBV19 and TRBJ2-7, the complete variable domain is DGGITQSPKYLFRKEGQNVTLSCEQNLNHDAMYWYRQDPGQGLRLIYYSQIVNDFQKGDIAEGYSVSREKKESFPLTVTSAQKNPTAFYLCASSHRDRLYEQYFGPGTRLTVT.

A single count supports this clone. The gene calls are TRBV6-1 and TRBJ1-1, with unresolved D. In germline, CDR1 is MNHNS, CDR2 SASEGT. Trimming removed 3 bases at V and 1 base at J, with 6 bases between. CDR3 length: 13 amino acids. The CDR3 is CASSDRPNTEAFF. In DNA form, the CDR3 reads TGTGCCAGCAGTGACAGACCGAACACTGAAGCTTTCTTT.

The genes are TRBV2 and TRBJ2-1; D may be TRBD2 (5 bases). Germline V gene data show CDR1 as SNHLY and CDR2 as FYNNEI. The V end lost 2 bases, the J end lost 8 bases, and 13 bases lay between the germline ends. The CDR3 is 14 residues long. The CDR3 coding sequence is TGTGCCAGCAGTGAAATGTCTCTAGCCTATGAGCAGTTCTTC. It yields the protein CASSEMSLAYEQFF.

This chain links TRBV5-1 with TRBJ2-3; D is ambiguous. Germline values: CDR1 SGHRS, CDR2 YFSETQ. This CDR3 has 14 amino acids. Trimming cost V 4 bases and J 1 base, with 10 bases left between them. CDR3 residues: CASSDPSGTDTQYF. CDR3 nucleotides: TGCGCCAGCAGCGACCCCTCCGGCACAGATACGCAGTATTTT.

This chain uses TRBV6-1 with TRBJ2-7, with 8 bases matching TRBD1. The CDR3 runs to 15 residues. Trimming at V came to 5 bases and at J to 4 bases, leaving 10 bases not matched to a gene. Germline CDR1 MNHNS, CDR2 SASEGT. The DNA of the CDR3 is TGTGCCAGCAGTAAGAGGACAGGGTCGTTATACGAGCAGTACTTC. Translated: CASSKRTGSLYEQYF.

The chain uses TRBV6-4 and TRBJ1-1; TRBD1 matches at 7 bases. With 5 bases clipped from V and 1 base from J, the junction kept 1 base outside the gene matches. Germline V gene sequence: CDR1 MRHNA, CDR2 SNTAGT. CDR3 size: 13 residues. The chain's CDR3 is CASSTGANTEAFF. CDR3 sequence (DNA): TGTGCCAGCAGTACAGGGGCGAACACTGAAGCTTTCTTT.

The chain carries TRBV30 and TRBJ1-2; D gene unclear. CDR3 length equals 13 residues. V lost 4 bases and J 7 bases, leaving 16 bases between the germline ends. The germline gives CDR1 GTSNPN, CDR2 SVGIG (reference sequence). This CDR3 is CAWTPSTAGGYTF. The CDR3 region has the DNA TGTGCCTGGACCCCCTCCACAGCAGGTGGCTACACCTTC.

The chain's CDR3 is CASSPSGGRHSPLHF. For the CDR3, the DNA is TGTGCCAGCAGCCCATCCGGAGGGAGACATTCACCCCTCCACTTT. This sequence joins TRBV7-9 and TRBJ1-6; D call uncertain. The V and J ends lost 5 bases and 8 bases respectively, with 16 bases between them. The CDR3 totals 15 residues. Germline loops: CDR1 SEHNR, CDR2 FQNEAQ (reference sequence).

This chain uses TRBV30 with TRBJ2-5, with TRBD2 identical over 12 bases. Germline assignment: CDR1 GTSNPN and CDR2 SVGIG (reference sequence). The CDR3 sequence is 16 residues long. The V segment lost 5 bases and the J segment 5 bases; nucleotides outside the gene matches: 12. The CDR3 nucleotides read TGTGCCTGGTCCCCTAGCGGGGGGGCTAGGAGGGAGACCCAGTACTTC. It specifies CAWSPSGGARRETQYF.

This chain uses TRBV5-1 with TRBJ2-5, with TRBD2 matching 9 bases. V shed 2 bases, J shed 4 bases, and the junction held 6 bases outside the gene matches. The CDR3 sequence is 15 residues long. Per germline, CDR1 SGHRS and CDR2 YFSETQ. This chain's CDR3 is CASSFGGRAGETQYF. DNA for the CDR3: TGCGCCAGCAGCTTCGGCGGGAGGGCTGGAGAGACCCAGTACTTC. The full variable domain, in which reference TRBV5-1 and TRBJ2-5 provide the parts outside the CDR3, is KAGVTQTPRYLIKTRGQQVTLSCSPISGHRSVSWYQQTPGQGLQFLFEYFSETQRNKGNFPGRFSGRQFSNSRSEMNVSTLELGDSALYLCASSFGGRAGETQYFGPGTRLLVL.

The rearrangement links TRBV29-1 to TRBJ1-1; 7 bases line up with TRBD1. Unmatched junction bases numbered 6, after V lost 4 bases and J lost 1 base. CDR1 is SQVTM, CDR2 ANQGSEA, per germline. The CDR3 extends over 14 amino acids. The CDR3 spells CSVADGTANTEAFF. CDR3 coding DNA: TGCAGCGTTGCCGACGGGACAGCGAACACTGAAGCTTTCTTT.

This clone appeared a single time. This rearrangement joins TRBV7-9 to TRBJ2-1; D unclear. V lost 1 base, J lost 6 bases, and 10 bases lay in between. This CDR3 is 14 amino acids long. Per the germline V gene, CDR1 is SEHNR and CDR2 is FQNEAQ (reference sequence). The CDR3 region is CASSLGYRPNEQFF. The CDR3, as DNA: TGTGCCAGCAGCTTAGGGTACCGCCCCAATGAGCAGTTCTTC.

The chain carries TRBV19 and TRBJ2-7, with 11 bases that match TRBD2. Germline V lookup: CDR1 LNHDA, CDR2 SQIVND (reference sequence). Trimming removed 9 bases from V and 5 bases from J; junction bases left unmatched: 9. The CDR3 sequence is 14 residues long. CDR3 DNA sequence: TGTGCCAGCGCTGTTAGCGGGAGGGCCAACGAGCAGTACTTC. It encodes CASAVSGRANEQYF.

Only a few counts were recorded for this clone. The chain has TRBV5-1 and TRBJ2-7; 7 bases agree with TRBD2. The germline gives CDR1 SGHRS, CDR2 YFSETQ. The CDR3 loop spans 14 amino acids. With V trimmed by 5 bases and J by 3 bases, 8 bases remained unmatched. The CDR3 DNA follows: TGCGCCAGCAGACGGGAGGAGACCTTCTACGAGCAGTACTTC. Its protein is CASRREETFYEQYF. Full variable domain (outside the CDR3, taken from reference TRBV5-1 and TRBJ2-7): KAGVTQTPRYLIKTRGQQVTLSCSPISGHRSVSWYQQTPGQGLQFLFEYFSETQRNKGNFPGRFSGRQFSNSRSEMNVSTLELGDSALYLCASRREETFYEQYFGPGTRLTVT.

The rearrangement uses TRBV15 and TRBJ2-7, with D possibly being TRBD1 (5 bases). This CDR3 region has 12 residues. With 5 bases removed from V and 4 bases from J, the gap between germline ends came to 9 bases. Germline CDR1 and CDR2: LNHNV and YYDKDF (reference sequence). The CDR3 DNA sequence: TGTGCCACCAGCGACAGCGAATACGAGCAGTACTTC. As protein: CATSDSEYEQYF.

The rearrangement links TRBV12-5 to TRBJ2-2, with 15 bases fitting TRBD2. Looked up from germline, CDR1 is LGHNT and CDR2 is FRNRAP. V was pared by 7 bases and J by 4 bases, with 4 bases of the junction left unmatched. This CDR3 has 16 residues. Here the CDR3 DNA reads TGTGCTAGTGCTGCGGGACTAGCGGGGGGCACCGGGGAGCTGTTTTTT. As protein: CASAAGLAGGTGELFF.

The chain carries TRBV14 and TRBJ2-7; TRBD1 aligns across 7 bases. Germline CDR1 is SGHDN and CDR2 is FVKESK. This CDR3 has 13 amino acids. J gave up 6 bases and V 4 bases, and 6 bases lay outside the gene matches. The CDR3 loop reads CASSRQGTVEQYF. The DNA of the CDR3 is TGTGCCAGCAGCCGACAGGGTACGGTCGAGCAGTACTTC.

CDR3 in amino acids: CASSDIGGGQTNEQFF. The CDR3 DNA reads as TGTGCCAGCAGTGACATTGGGGGGGGACAAACTAATGAGCAGTTCTTC. The chain recombines TRBV6-4 with TRBJ2-1; D is perhaps TRBD2 (7 bases). Trimming removed 2 bases at V and 7 bases at J, with 18 bases between. CDR1 is MRHNA, CDR2 SNTAGT, per germline. The CDR3 runs to 16 residues.

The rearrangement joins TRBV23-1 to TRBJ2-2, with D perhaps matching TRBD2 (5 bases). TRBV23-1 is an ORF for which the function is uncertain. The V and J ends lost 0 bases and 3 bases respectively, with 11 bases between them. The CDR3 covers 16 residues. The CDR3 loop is CASSQSRADDTGELFF. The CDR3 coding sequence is TGCGCCAGCAGTCAATCGAGGGCCGATGACACCGGGGAGCTGTTTTTT.

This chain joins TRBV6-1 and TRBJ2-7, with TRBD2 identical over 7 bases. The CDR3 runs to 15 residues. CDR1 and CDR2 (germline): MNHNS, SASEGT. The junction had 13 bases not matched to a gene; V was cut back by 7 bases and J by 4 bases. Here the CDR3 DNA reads TGTGCCAGCACCCTGGGCGCGGGAGATTCGTACGAGCAGTACTTC. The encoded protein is CASTLGAGDSYEQYF.

This chain's CDR3 is CASSEGTGHQVQYF. The CDR3 bases are TGTGCCAGCAGTGAGGGGACGGGACATCAAGTCCAGTACTTC. V is TRBV6-1 and J is TRBJ2-7, with TRBD1 as a possible D gene (6 bases). The germline V gene encodes CDR1 MNHNS and CDR2 SASEGT. Trimming left V 3 bases short and J 10 bases short, with 19 bases between. The CDR3 has 14 residues.

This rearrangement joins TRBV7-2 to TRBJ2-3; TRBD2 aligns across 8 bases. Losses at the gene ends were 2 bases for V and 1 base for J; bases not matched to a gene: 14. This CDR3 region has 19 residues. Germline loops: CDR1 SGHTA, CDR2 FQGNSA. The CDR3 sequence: CASSLKGTSLSQGTDTQYF. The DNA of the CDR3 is TGTGCCAGCAGCTTAAAGGGGACTAGTTTATCCCAGGGCACAGATACGCAGTATTTT.

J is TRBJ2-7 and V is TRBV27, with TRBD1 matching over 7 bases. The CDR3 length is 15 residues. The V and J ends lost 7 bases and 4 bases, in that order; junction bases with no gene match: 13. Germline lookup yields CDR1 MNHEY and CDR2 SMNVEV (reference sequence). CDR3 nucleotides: TGTGCCAGCAAATCCCCTAGAGGGGGCTTGTACGAGCAGTACTTC. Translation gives CASKSPRGGLYEQYF.

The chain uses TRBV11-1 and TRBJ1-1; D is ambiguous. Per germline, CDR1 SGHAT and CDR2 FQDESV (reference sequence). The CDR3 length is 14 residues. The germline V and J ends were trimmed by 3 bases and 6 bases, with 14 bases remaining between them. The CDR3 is CASSLGRGVAEAFF. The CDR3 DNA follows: TGTGCCAGCAGCTTGGGTCGCGGGGTGGCTGAAGCTTTCTTT.

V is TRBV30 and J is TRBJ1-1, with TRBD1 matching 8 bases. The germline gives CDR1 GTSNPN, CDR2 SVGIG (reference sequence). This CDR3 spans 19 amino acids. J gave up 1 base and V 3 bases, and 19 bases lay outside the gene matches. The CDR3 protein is CAWSAPRTGWWESNTEAFF. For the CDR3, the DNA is TGTGCCTGGAGCGCGCCCCGGACAGGGTGGTGGGAGTCGAACACTGAAGCTTTCTTT.

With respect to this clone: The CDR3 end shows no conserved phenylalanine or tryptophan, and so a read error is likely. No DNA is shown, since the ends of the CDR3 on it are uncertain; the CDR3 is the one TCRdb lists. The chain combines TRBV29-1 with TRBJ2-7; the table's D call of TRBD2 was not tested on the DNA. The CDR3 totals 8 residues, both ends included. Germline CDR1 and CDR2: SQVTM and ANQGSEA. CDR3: CSDHTGKG.